Following are 20 T cell receptor beta chains from one sample sequenced in a study of T cell responses to AZD1222 COVID-19 vaccine (dated by TCRdb to the early 2020s). The library was generated by the immunoSEQ multiplex PCR assay. Imported from immuneACCESS, the table was reduced by TCRdb to in-frame sequences with V and J called. These copies leave out some clones; in studies compared against another copy, an unresolved V gene accounts for under half, and the cause of the remainder is not known. The sample table holds roughly 120,000 clones, of which about 90% were seen once. The ten largest clonotypes hold over 6.5% of the sample. The sample's time point label, decoded: baseline before first vaccination. The material sequenced was peripheral blood, taken on day 0 of AZD1222 vaccination. These receptors all come from an adult in good health.

V usage is TRBV14 and J usage is TRBJ1-2; D ambiguous. Per the germline V gene, CDR1 is SGHDN and CDR2 is FVKESK. The V gene lost 2 bases and the J gene lost 4 bases, with 11 bases spanning the gap. The CDR3 runs 14 residues. The CDR3 nucleotides read TGTGCCAGCAGCCAACCCCCTCTGAGCTATGGCTACACCTTC. This codes for CASSQPPLSYGYTF.

This rearrangement joins TRBV5-1 to TRBJ2-5, with D unresolved. The germline V and J ends were trimmed by 0 bases and 5 bases, with 17 bases remaining between them. CDR3 size: 16 residues. Germline CDR1 and CDR2: SGHRS and YFSETQ. The CDR3 DNA is TGCGCCAGCAGCTTGGAGGGCTGGGGTTACCGGGAGACCCAGTACTTC. Translated, it gives CASSLEGWGYRETQYF.

The chain couples TRBV5-6 to TRBJ1-4, with 7 bases fitting TRBD1. The germline CDR1 and CDR2 sequences are SGHDT and YYEEEE. The CDR3 has 16 residues. With 0 bases clipped from V and 7 bases from J, the junction kept 9 bases outside the gene matches. For the CDR3, the DNA is TGTGCCAGCAGCTTGGGGACGACAGGGCTTCGTGAAAAACTGTTTTTT. Its protein is CASSLGTTGLREKLFF.

The V and J genes are TRBV4-3 and TRBJ2-7, with 11 bases aligning to TRBD2. After removal of 1 base from V and 7 bases from J, the junction contained 9 bases not matched to a gene. Germline V lookup: CDR1 LGHNA, CDR2 YSLEER. The CDR3 length is 16 residues. The CDR3: CASSQGLTSGGEEQYF. DNA of the CDR3: TGCGCCAGCAGCCAAGGGCTAACTAGCGGGGGAGAGGAGCAGTACTTC.

The chain recombines TRBV5-6 with TRBJ2-7; 12 positions agree with TRBD2. Germline V gene data show CDR1 as SGHDT and CDR2 as YYEEEE. After removal of 2 bases from V and 5 bases from J, the junction contained 5 bases not matched to a gene. The CDR3 is 15 residues long. CDR3 in amino acids: CASSFLTSGSDEQYF. The CDR3 coding sequence is TGTGCCAGCAGCTTTCTGACTAGCGGGAGTGACGAGCAGTACTTC.

CDR3 sequence (DNA): TGTGCCAGCAGTCCCCAGGGGTCTGGCGGAAACACCATATATTTT. This codes for CASSPQGSGGNTIYF. The chain couples TRBV6-5 to TRBJ1-3; D possibly corresponds to TRBD1 (6 bases). V was trimmed by 5 bases and J by 4 bases, leaving 15 bases between them. Looked up from germline, CDR1 is MNHEY and CDR2 is SVGAGI. CDR3 size: 15 residues.

This sequence joins TRBV9 and TRBJ2-7, with a possible D match to TRBD2 (6 bases). V was pared by 4 bases and J by 6 bases, with 14 bases between. The CDR3 extends over 13 amino acids. The germline CDR1 and CDR2 sequences are SGDLS and YYNGEE. The CDR3 here is CASSIGGRGEQYF. CDR3 in DNA: TGTGCCAGCAGCATCGGGGGAAGGGGCGAGCAGTACTTC.

This chain uses TRBV4-2 with TRBJ1-1; D unresolved. V shed 0 bases and J shed 6 bases, with 11 bases lying between them. CDR1 and CDR2 (germline): LGHNA, YNFKEQ. CDR3 length equals 14 residues. CDR3 region: CASSQDLTGPEAFF. CDR3 nucleotide sequence: TGTGCCAGCAGCCAAGATCTAACCGGACCTGAAGCTTTCTTT.

This sequence joins TRBV5-1 and TRBJ1-4; D is possibly TRBD1 (5 bases). Germline lookup yields CDR1 SGHRS and CDR2 YFSETQ. V lost 5 bases, J lost 6 bases, and 23 bases lay in between. The CDR3 loop spans 17 amino acids. In DNA, the CDR3 is TGCGCCAGCAGGGTAGGGCCCCCTCGGACGGGGGATGAAAAACTGTTTTTT. Encoded protein: CASRVGPPRTGDEKLFF. Combining the CDR3 with reference TRBV5-1 and TRBJ1-4 gives the whole variable domain KAGVTQTPRYLIKTRGQQVTLSCSPISGHRSVSWYQQTPGQGLQFLFEYFSETQRNKGNFPGRFSGRQFSNSRSEMNVSTLELGDSALYLCASRVGPPRTGDEKLFFGSGTQLSVL.

In its sample, this clone was seen a few times. The chain has TRBV7-9 and TRBJ2-7; TRBD1 or TRBD2 may be the D gene (5 bases each). The CDR3 extends over 15 amino acids. Germline V gene lookup returns CDR1 SEHNR and CDR2 FQNEAQ (reference sequence). V was trimmed by 6 bases and J by 3 bases, leaving 18 bases between them. CDR3 DNA sequence: TGTGCCAGCAGTTCCGGGGACCCGCGCGGCTACGAGCAGTACTTC. This sequence encodes CASSSGDPRGYEQYF.

The V call is TRBV7-9, the J call TRBJ1-2, with TRBD1 matching over 9 bases. The CDR3 loop spans 13 amino acids. In germline, CDR1 is SEHNR, CDR2 FQNEAQ (reference sequence). After removal of 5 bases from V and 6 bases from J, the junction contained 4 bases not matched to a gene. CDR3 sequence reads: CASSPGQGNGYTF. The DNA for the CDR3 is TGTGCCAGCAGCCCCGGACAGGGGAATGGCTACACCTTC.

The chain combines TRBV3-1 (or the pseudogene TRBV3-2) with TRBJ2-7; no clear D gene. This CDR3 comprises 13 residues. V was trimmed by 5 bases and J by 0 bases, leaving 8 bases between them. Germline lookup yields CDR1 LGHDT and CDR2 YNNKEL (reference sequence). CDR3 loop: CASSTPSSYEQYF. The CDR3, as DNA: TGTGCCAGCAGCACCCCTTCCTCCTACGAGCAGTACTTC.

The CDR3 protein is CASSYIGRLAGYEQYF. In DNA, the CDR3 is TGTGCCAGCAGTTACATAGGGCGACTAGCGGGCTACGAGCAGTACTTC. The chain recombines TRBV6-5 with TRBJ2-7, with 10 bases fitting TRBD2. With 2 bases clipped from V and 3 bases from J, the junction kept 7 bases outside the gene matches. Germline V CDR1 and CDR2: MNHEY, SVGAGI. The CDR3 runs 16 residues.

The chain combines TRBV6-1 with TRBJ2-6, with D perhaps TRBD1 (6 bases). The CDR3 consists of 18 residues. Germline lookup yields CDR1 MNHNS and CDR2 SASEGT. V was pared by 3 bases and J by 1 base, with 16 bases between. This chain's CDR3 is CASSELRGGPSGANVLTF. The CDR3 nucleotides are TGTGCCAGCAGTGAGCTCAGGGGTGGCCCTTCTGGGGCCAACGTCCTGACTTTC.

The chain carries TRBV6-5 and TRBJ1-1; weak D call: TRBD1 (5 bases). The germline V gene encodes CDR1 MNHEY and CDR2 SVGAGI. Trimming stripped 1 base from V and 0 bases from J, with 9 bases between. The CDR3 is made up of 15 amino acids. The CDR3 DNA reads TGTGCCAGCAGTTACTGGGCAGGGCTGAACACTGAAGCTTTCTTT. The encoded protein is CASSYWAGLNTEAFF.

The rearrangement joins TRBV2 to TRBJ1-1; D uncertain. The CDR3 extends over 14 amino acids. Germline V gene lookup returns CDR1 SNHLY and CDR2 FYNNEI. The V end lost 4 bases, the J end lost 1 base, and 10 bases lay between the germline ends. Written as DNA, the CDR3 is TGTGCCAGCAGTGTAAGGCAGGAGAACACTGAAGCTTTCTTT. Its protein product is CASSVRQENTEAFF.

This chain joins TRBV3-1 (or the pseudogene TRBV3-2) and TRBJ1-1; D is undetermined. Trimming shortened V by 4 bases and J by 1 base, and 4 bases separated the two germline ends. CDR1 and CDR2 from the germline V gene are LGHDT and YNNKEL (reference sequence). CDR3 size: 12 residues. CDR3 DNA: TGTGCCAGCAGCCGTGGGAACACTGAAGCTTTCTTT. This codes for CASSRGNTEAFF.

This clone has just one count. The chain has TRBV1 and TRBJ2-1; the D call in the table, TRBD1, was not verified against the DNA. TRBV1 is a documented pseudogene. CDR3 length: 11 residues. CDR3 bases: TGCACCAGCAGCCAAGGGCCCTTGAAGTTCTTC. The encoded protein is CTSSQGPLKFF.

The chain combines TRBV11-1 with TRBJ1-2; D may be TRBD1 (5 bases). This CDR3 contains 14 residues. The V end lost 5 bases, the J end lost 4 bases, and 14 bases lay between the germline ends. The germline gives CDR1 SGHAT, CDR2 FQDESV (reference sequence). The CDR3 DNA sequence: TGTGCCAGCAGCGCGAGCAGGGTCCCCTATGGCTACACCTTC. Protein: CASSASRVPYGYTF.

This clone came up once. The genes are TRBV5-6 and TRBJ1-5; D not certain. With 1 base removed from V and 3 bases from J, the gap between germline ends came to 11 bases. Germline V lookup: CDR1 SGHDT, CDR2 YYEEEE. This CDR3 has 15 residues. The CDR3 sequence is CASSLWQNLNQPQHF. The CDR3 DNA reads as TGTGCCAGCAGCTTGTGGCAGAACCTCAATCAGCCCCAGCATTTT.